This paragraph covers one T cell receptor (beta chain) sequence. According to the study, genomic DNA was the template for TCR beta VDJ and CDR3 profiling. In TCRdb, the reads were re-called with MiXCR into one record per CDR3 protein. The sample includes approximately 190,000 distinct CDR3 sequences, nearly 50% of them seen just once. The sample belongs to a study of CD8+CD57+ T cells in acquired aplastic anemia. Sequencing involved patients with CD8+CD57+ cell expansion previously shown by flow cytometry. Germline V gene lookup returns CDR1 LNHDA and CDR2 SQIVND (reference sequence). The V and J ends lost 0 bases and 5 bases respectively, with 13 bases between them. This CDR3 has 15 amino acids.

The chain uses TRBV19 and TRBJ1-1; D is possibly TRBD1 (5 bases). The source material was sorted CD4+, CD8+, or CD8+CD57+ T cells (not recorded which) from PBMCs. This sequence originates from a human donor with aplastic anemia. The CDR3 protein is CASSIDTGPQTEAFF. The CDR3 nucleotides are TGTGCCAGTAGTATAGACACAGGCCCGCAGACTGAAGCTTTCTTT. Supplemented by reference TRBV19 and TRBJ1-1, the full variable domain reads DGGITQSPKYLFRKEGQNVTLSCEQNLNHDAMYWYRQDPGQGLRLIYYSQIVNDFQKGDIAEGYSVSREKKESFPLTVTSAQKNPTAFYLCASSIDTGPQTEAFFGQGTRLTVV.